The present entry profiles one T cell receptor beta chain with its context. The CDR3 end lies 3 residues beyond the end of the read and is filled in from the germline J gene. CDR1 and CDR2 (germline): SGHRS, YFSETQ. CDR3 length equals 14 residues. The trim removed 3 bases at V and 4 bases at J, leaving 5 bases unmatched. This record belongs to a study of T cells in women clearing cervical HPV infection. Data came from immunoSEQ multiplex PCR; TCRdb stores just in-frame clones and leaves some out. In all, the sample yields about 32,000 clones. The rearrangement links TRBV5-1 to TRBJ1-1, with 8 positions matching TRBD1. The TCR originated in a woman between 18 and 75 years old with a cervical HPV16 infection that either progressed to CIN3+ or cleared (not recorded which). The specimen sequenced was blood buffy coat. The CDR3: CASSSGGQVTEAFF. The DNA read from the CDR3 is TGCGCCAGCAGCTCAGGGGGCCAGGTCACTGAA. The full variable domain, with the rest looked up from reference TRBV5-1 and TRBJ1-1, is KAGVTQTPRYLIKTRGQQVTLSCSPISGHRSVSWYQQTPGQGLQFLFEYFSETQRNKGNFPGRFSGRQFSNSRSEMNVSTLELGDSALYLCASSSGGQVTEAFFGQGTRLTVV.